This T cell receptor (beta chain) comes out of a study of T cell repertoires in cytomegalovirus infection. Study summary: Based on public TCR beta signatures, there were indications of CMV infection and of a matching HLA type. Regarding the study as a whole: Pooled public TCR beta family frequency picked out CMV carriers with the relevant HLA. HLA-C-restricted CMV clonotypes gave the most frequent clonotype in two of eight donors.

Concerning this clonotype: Its antigen is still unknown.

TCRdb reprocessed the reads via MiXCR and lists one record per CDR3 protein. The table shows some 300,000 distinct CDR3 sequences, with 17% occurring only once. CDR3 length equals 16 residues. V gave up 8 bases and J gave up 3 bases; unmatched junction bases: 14. Germline-derived CDR1 and CDR2 are MDHEN and SYDVKM. The genes are TRBV28 and TRBJ2-7; TRBD1 aligns across 9 bases. This clonotype was obtained from a human donor in good health (CMV status not recorded). Some clones in this sample may be carry-over from other donors' samples. The sequencing input was PBMCs. The DNA of the CDR3 is TGTGCCAGCGGACTGGGGACAGGGAGAAAATACTACGAGCAGTACTTC. As protein: CASGLGTGRKYYEQYF.